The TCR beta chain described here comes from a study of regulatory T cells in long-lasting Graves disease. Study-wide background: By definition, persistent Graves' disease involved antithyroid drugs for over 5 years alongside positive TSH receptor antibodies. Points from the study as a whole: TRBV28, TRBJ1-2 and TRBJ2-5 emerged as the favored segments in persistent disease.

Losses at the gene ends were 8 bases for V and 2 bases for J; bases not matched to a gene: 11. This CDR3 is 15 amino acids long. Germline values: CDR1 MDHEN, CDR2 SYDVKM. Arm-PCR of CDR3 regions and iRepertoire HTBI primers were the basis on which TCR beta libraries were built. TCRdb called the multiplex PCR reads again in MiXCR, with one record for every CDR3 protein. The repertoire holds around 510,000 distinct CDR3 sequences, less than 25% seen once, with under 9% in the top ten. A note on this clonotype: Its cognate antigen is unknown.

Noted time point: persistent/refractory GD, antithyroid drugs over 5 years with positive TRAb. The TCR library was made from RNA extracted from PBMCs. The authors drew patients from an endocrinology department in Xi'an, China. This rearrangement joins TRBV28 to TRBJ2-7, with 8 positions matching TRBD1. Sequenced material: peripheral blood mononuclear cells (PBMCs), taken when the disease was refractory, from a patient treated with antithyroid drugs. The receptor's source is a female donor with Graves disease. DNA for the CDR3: TGTGCCAGCGGCCGACAGGGGCAAGCGACCTACGAGCAGTACTTC. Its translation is CASGRQGQATYEQYF.